The T cell receptor beta chain described here comes from a study of blood T cell repertoires in COVID-19. Study overall: Spain, Italy and the United States supplied samples that represented acute and convalescent COVID-19. From T cells, B-cell-depleted T cells, or PBMCs came the material, which was cDNA or gDNA.

CDR1 is LNHDA, CDR2 SQIVND, per germline (reference sequence). V shed 1 base and J shed 1 base, with 8 bases lying between them. This CDR3 has 16 amino acids. Assay used: immunoSEQ multiplex PCR; TCRdb lists only in-frame clones, some missing. This repertoire shows approximately 70,000 clones, roughly 78% found once; its top ten account for about 5%. This clone was recorded a few times. The J gene is TRBJ2-6, the V gene TRBV19; D remains ambiguous. The clonotype originates from a woman older than 75 with active or convalescent COVID-19. The sequencing sample was made of peripheral blood. The CDR3 DNA sequence: TGTGCCAGTAGTATAGCCGGCGGATCTGGGGCCAACGTCCTGACTTTC. It encodes CASSIAGGSGANVLTF.